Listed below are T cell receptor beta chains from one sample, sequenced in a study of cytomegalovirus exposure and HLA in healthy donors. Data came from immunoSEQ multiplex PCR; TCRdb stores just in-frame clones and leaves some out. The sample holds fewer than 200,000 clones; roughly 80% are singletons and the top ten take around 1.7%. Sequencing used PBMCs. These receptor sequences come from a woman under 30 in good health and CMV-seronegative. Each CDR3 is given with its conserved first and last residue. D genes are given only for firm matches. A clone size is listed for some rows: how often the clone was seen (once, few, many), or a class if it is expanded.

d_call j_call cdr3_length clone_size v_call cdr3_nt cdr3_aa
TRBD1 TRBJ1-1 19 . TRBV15 TGTGCCACCAGCATTTTGTCCCTCAGCGCGGGACAGTTTAACACTGAAGCTTTCTTT CATSILSLSAGQFNTEAFF
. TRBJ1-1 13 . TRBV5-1 TGCGCCAGCAGCTTGGAGCAGGCCACTGAAGCTTTCTTT CASSLEQATEAFF
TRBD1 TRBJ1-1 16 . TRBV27 TGTGCCAGCAGTTCCCTGAGGACAGGGAAATTCACTGAAGCTTTCTTT CASSSLRTGKFTEAFF
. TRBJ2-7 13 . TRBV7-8 TGTGCCAGCAGCCCTGACAGAGACTACGAGCAGTACTTC CASSPDRDYEQYF
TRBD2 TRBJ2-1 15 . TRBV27 TGTGCCAGCAGTCCCGAGCGGGATAGAGGCTATGAGCAGTTCTTC CASSPERDRGYEQFF
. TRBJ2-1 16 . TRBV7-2 TGTGCCAGCAGCTTATGGGGGCGGGGGCAGGGCAATGAGCAGTTCTTC CASSLWGRGQGNEQFF
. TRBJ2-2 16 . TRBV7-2 TGTGCCAGCAGCTTAGCGGGGTCAGGGCTAACCGGGGAGCTGTTTTTT CASSLAGSGLTGELFF
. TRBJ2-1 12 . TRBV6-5 TGTGCCAGCAGTTACTTCGGGGTAGAGCAGTTCTTC CASSYFGVEQFF
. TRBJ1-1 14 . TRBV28 TGTGCCAGCATCCGGGGTAGTTTGAATACTGAAGCTTTCTTT CASIRGSLNTEAFF
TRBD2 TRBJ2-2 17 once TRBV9 TGTGCCAGCAGCGTAGATATAGCGGGAGGGTTCACCGGGGAGCTGTTTTTT CASSVDIAGGFTGELFF
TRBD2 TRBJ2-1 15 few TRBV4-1 TGCGCCAGCAGGGTAGCGGGAGGGCGCACGGGTGAGCAGTTCTTC CASRVAGGRTGEQFF
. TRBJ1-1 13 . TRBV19 TGTGCCAGTAGCTCGGACACGGAAGGTGAAGCTTTCTTT CASSSDTEGEAFF
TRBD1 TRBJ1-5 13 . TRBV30 TGTGCCTGGGGGGACAGGGGGGAGCAGCCCCAGCATTTT CAWGDRGEQPQHF
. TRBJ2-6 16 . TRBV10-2 TGCGCCAGCAGTGAAGGGGAGGTGATTGGGGCCAACGTCCTGACTTTC CASSEGEVIGANVLTF
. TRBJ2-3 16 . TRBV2 TGTGCCAGCAGTGAAAGTAGGAGGTCCGATGCAGATACGCAGTATTTT CASSESRRSDADTQYF
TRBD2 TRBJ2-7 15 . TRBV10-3 TGTGCCATCAGTGGACTAGCGGGAGGCTACTACGAGCAGTACTTC CAISGLAGGYYEQYF
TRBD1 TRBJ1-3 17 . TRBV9 TGTGCCAGCAGCGTAGATCCAGGGGGGACCTCTGGAAACACCATATATTTT CASSVDPGGTSGNTIYF
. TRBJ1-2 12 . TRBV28 TGTGCCAGCAGACAAGACAGATATGGCTACACCTTC CASRQDRYGYTF
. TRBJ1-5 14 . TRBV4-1 TGCGCCAGCAGCCATTCCAGGCTCTATCAGCCCCAGCATTTT CASSHSRLYQPQHF
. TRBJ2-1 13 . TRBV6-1 TGTGCCAGCAGTGAACACGGGGACAATGAGCAGTTCTTC CASSEHGDNEQFF
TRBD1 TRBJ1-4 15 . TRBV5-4 TGTGCCAGCAGCTCCGGACAGGGGTTAGGTGAAAAACTGTTTTTT CASSSGQGLGEKLFF
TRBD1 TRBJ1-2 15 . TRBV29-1 TGCAGCGTTGATAAACAGGGGCCTGCTAACTATGGCTACACCTTC CSVDKQGPANYGYTF
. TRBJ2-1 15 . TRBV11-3 TGTGCCAGCAGCTCCCTAGTGGGTTCCTACAATGAGCAGTTCTTC CASSSLVGSYNEQFF
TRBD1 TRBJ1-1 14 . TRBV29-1 TGCAGCGCCCGACAGGGTCTGGCCGCCACTGAAGCTTTCTTT CSARQGLAATEAFF
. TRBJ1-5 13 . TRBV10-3 TGTGCCATCAGTGAGGAGGGTAATCAGCCCCAGCATTTT CAISEEGNQPQHF
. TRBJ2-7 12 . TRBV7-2 TGTGCCAGCAGCCCAGATTCCCACGAGCAGTACTTC CASSPDSHEQYF
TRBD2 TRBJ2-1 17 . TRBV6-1 TGTGCCAGCAGTGAAGGTCGGGCTAGCGGGTCCTACAATGAGCAGTTCTTC CASSEGRASGSYNEQFF
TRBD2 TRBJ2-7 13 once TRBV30 TGTGCCTGTGGCGCGGGGGGGGGCTACGAGCAGTACTTC CACGAGGGYEQYF
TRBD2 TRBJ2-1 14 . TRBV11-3 TGTGCCAGCAGGACTAGCGGGAGGGCGGCTGAGCAGTTCTTC CASRTSGRAAEQFF
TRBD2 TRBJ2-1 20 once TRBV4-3 TGCGCCAGCAGCCCCCAGGGGCCTAGACTAGCGGGGAACGAGTACAATGAGCAGTTCTTC CASSPQGPRLAGNEYNEQFF
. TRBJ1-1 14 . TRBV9 TGTGCCAGCAGCGTAAATGTCGGGAACACTGAAGCTTTCTTT CASSVNVGNTEAFF
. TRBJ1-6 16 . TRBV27 TGTGCCAGCAGCATAAACGGGGACTCCTATAATTCACCCCTCCACTTT CASSINGDSYNSPLHF
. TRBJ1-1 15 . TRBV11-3 TGTGCCAGCAGCTACGAGGCTTCGGGGAACACTGAAGCTTTCTTT CASSYEASGNTEAFF
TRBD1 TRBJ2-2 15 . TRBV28 TGTGCCAGCCACGACAGGGGTACACACACCGGGGAGCTGTTTTTT CASHDRGTHTGELFF
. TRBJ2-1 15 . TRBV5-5 TGTGCCAGCAGCTTGGAAACAGTAATCTACAATGAGCAGTTCTTC CASSLETVIYNEQFF
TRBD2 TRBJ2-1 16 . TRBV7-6 TGTGCCAGCAGCCCCGGACTAGCGGGAGCCGGCAATGAGCAGTTCTTC CASSPGLAGAGNEQFF
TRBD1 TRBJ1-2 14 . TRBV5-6 TGTGCCAGCAGCGTCATCGGGACAGGGTATGGCTACACCTTC CASSVIGTGYGYTF
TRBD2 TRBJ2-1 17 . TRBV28 TGTGCCAGCAGTTTTGGGACTAGCGGGAGAGGTTACAATGAGCAGTTCTTC CASSFGTSGRGYNEQFF
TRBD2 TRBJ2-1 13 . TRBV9 TGTGCCAGCAATCTAGCGGGAGAACGTGAGCAGTTCTTC CASNLAGEREQFF
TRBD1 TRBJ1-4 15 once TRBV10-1 TGCGCCAGCAGTGACGCCGGGACAGGGTTTGAAAAACTGTTTTTT CASSDAGTGFEKLFF
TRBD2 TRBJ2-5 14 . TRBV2 TGTGCCAGCAGTGGGGCCAGCGGGGAAGAGACCCAGTACTTC CASSGASGEETQYF
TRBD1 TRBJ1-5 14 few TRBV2 TGTGCCAGCAGTACGGGGACAGTCAATCAGCCCCAGCATTTT CASSTGTVNQPQHF
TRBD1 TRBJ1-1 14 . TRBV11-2 TGTGCCAGCAGCTTCCCACCTGAACAGGGGGAAGCTTTCTTT CASSFPPEQGEAFF
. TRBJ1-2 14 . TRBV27 TGTGCCAGCAGTTATCGCCCAGGGGACTATGGCTACACCTTC CASSYRPGDYGYTF
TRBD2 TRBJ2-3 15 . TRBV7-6 TGTGCCAGCAGCTTAGTCGCGGGAGCGCCAGATACGCAGTATTTT CASSLVAGAPDTQYF
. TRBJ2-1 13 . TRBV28 TGTGCCAGCAGTTTGTCCCGGTCCAATGAGCAGTTCTTC CASSLSRSNEQFF
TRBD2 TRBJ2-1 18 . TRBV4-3 TGCGCCAGCAGCCAAGAGAAGAGAGCGGGAGGGCCTGGCAATGAGCAGTTCTTC CASSQEKRAGGPGNEQFF
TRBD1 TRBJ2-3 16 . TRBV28 TGTGCCAGCAGTTTAGGCCCCGGGACAGGGTACGATACGCAGTATTTT CASSLGPGTGYDTQYF
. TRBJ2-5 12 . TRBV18 TGTGCCAGCTCAGGCATCCAAGAGACCCAGTACTTC CASSGIQETQYF
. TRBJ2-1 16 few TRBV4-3 TGCGCCAGCAGCCAAGAATCGGCGGCCGCCTACAATGAGCAGTTCTTC CASSQESAAAYNEQFF
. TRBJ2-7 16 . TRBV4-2 TGTGCCAGCAGCCCCTACCTTTCCGGACAGACCTACGAGCAGTACTTC CASSPYLSGQTYEQYF